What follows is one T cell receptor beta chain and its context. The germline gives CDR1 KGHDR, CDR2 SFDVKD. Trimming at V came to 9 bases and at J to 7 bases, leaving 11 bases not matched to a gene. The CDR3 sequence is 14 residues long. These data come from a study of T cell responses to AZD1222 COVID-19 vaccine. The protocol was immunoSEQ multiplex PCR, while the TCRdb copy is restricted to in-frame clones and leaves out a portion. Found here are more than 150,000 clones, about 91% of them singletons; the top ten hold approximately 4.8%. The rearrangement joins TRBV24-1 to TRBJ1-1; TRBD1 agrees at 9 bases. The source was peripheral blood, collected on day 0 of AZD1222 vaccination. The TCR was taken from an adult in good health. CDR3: CATGGTGGGGEAFF. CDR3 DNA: TGTGCCACCGGAGGTACAGGGGGCGGTGGTGAAGCTTTCTTT.